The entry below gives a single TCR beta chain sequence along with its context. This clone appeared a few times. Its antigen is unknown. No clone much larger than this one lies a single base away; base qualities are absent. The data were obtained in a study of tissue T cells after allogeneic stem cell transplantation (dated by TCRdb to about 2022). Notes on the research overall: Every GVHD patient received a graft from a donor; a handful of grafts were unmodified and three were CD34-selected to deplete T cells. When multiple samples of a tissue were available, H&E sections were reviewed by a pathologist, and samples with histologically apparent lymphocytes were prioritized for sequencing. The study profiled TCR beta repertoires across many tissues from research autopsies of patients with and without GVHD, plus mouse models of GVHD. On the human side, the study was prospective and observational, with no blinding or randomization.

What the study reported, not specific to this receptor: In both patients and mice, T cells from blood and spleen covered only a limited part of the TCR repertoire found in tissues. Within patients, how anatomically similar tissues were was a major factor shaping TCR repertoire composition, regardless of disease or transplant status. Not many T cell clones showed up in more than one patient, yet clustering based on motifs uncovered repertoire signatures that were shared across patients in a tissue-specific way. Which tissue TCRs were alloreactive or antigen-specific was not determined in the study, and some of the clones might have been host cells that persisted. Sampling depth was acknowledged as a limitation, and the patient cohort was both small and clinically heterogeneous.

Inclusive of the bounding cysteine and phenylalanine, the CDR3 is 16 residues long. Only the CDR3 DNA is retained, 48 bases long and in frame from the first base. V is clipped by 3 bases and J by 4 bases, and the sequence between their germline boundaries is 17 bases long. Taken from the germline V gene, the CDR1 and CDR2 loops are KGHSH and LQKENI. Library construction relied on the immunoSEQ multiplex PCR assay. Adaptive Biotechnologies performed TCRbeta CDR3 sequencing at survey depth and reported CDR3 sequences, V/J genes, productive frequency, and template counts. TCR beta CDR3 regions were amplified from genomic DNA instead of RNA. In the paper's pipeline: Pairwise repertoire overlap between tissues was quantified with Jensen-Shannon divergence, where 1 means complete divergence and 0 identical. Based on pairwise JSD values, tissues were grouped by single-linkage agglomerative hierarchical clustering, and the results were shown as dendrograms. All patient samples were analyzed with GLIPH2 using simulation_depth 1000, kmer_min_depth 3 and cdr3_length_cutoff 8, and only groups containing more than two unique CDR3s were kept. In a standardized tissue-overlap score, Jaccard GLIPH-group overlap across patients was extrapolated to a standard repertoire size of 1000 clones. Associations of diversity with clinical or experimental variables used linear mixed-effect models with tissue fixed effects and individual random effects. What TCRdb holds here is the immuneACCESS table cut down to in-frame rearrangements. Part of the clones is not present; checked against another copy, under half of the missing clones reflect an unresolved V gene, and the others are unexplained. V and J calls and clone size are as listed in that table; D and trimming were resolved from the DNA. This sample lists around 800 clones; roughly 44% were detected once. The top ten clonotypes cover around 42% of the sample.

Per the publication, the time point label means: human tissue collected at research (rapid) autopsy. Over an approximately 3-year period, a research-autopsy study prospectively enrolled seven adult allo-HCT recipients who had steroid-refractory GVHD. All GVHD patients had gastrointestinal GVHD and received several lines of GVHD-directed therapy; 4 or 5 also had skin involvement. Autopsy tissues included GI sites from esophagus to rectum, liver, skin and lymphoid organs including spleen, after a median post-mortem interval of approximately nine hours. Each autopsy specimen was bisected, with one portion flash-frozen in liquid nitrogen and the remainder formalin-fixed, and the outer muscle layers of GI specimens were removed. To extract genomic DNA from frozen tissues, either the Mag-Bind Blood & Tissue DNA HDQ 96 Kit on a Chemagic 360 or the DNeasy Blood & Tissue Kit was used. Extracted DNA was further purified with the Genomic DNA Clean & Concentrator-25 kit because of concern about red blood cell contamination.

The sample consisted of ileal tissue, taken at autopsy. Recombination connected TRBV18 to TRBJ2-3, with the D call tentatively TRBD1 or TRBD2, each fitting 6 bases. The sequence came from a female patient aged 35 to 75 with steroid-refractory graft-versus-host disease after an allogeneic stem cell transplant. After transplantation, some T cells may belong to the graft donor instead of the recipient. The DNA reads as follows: TGTGCCAGCTCACCGATTCCATGGGGGGCTTCAGATACGCAGTATTTT. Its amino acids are CASSPIPWGASDTQYF.